This T cell receptor (beta chain) comes out of a study of blood T cell repertoires in COVID-19. Looking at the study overall: Sample material is recorded as cDNA or gDNA derived from T cells, B-cell-depleted T cells, or PBMCs.

Authors' data handling: For nucleated cells, counts were estimated from reference gene primer amplification. Only in-frame clones appear in the TCRdb table, and some are missing; sequencing was by immunoSEQ multiplex PCR. The V and J calls and clone size are taken from that table; D and trimming were inferred from the DNA. The sample shows under 200,000 clones, about 85% of them seen only once. V was pared by 3 bases and J by 2 bases, with 3 bases of the junction left unmatched. The CDR3 runs to 14 residues. Germline-derived CDR1 and CDR2 are LGHDT and YNNKEL (reference sequence). The V gene is TRBV3-1 (or the pseudogene TRBV3-2), the J gene TRBJ1-1; 7 positions agree with TRBD1. The TCR was taken from a man aged 55-75 years with COVID-19, enrolled during active disease. Sequencing input: peripheral blood. CDR3 sequence: CASSQTGTNTEAFF. The CDR3 bases are TGTGCCAGCAGCCAGACAGGGACCAACACTGAAGCTTTCTTT.